This T cell receptor (beta chain) was sequenced during a study of shared clonotypes between healthy human individuals. Some clones are missing from TCRdb's copy, which holds only in-frame ones; the method was immunoSEQ multiplex PCR. This sample has under 1,900,000 clones, with roughly 98.5% found just once. The sequencing input was naive CD4+ T cells sorted from blood. Subset defined: CD45RA+ positively selected. The sequence derives from a man aged 30-40 years in good health.

The CDR3 protein is CSVLGLAGPYEQYF. The DNA for the CDR3 is TGCAGCGTCCTAGGACTAGCGGGCCCCTACGAGCAGTACTTC. The chain combines TRBV29-1 with TRBJ2-7, with TRBD2 matching 11 bases. The germline CDR1 and CDR2 sequences are SQVTM and ANQGSEA. CDR3 length: 14 amino acids. Trimming cost V 6 bases and J 2 bases; bases outside gene matches: 6.